The source of this T cell receptor beta chain is a study of cytomegalovirus exposure and HLA in healthy donors. Healthy bone marrow donors made up the cohort. V dropped 5 bases and J dropped 4 bases, with 15 bases sitting between them. Germline-derived CDR1 and CDR2 are KGHSH and LQKENI. This CDR3 is built from 15 residues. PCR primers comprised 60 Vbeta and 13 Jbeta primers. The assay was immunoSEQ multiplex PCR, and TCRdb's table has in-frame clones only and misses some. Counted here are about 130,000 clones, 60% to 80% occurring once; the ten biggest clones make up under 1.5%. V and J are TRBV18 and TRBJ2-1, with a possible D match to TRBD2 (6 bases). The clonotype originates from a female donor in good health and CMV-seronegative. Material for sequencing was PBMCs. In nucleotides, the CDR3 is TGTGCCAGCTCATCCCGACTAGGGGCATACAATGAGCAGTTCTTC. Protein sequence: CASSSRLGAYNEQFF.